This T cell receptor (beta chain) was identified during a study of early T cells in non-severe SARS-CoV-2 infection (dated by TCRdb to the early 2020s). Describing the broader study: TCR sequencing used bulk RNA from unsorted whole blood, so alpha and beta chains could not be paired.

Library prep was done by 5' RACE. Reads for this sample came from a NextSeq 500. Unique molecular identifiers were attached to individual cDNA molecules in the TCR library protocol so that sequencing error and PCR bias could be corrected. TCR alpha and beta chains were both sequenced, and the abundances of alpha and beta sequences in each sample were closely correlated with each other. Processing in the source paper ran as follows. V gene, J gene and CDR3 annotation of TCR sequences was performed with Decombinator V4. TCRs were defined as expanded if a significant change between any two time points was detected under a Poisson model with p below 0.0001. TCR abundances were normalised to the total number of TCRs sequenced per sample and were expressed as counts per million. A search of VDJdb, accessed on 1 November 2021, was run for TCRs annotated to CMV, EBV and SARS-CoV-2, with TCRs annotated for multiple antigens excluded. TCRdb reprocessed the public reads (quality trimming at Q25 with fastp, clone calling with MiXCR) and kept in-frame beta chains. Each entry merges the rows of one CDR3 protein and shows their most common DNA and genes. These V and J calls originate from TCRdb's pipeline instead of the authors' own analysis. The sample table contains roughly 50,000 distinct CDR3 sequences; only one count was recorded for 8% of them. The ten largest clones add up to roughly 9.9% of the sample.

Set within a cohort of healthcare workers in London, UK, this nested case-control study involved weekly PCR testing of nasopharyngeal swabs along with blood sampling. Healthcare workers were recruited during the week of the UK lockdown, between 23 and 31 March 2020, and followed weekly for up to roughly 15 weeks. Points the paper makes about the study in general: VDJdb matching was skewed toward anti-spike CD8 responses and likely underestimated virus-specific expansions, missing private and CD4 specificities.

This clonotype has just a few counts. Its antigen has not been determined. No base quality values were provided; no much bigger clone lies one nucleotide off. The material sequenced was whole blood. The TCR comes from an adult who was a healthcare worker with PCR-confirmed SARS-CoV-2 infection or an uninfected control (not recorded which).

The nucleotides read TGTGCCAGCAGCTTAGCGTTGGAGGAATCTGACAATGAGCAGTTCTTC. The translation is CASSLALEESDNEQFF. The chain links TRBV7-9 with TRBJ2-1, with TRBD2 tentatively as D gene (5 bases match). Its CDR3 holds 16 amino acids, cysteine through phenylalanine. CDR3 DNA is the only sequence kept; it has 48 bases, read in frame from the first base. CDR1 is given as SEHNR and CDR2 as FQNEAQ, both from the germline V gene (reference sequence). The V end loses 0 bases and the J end loses 5 bases, and a stretch of 14 bases separates them.